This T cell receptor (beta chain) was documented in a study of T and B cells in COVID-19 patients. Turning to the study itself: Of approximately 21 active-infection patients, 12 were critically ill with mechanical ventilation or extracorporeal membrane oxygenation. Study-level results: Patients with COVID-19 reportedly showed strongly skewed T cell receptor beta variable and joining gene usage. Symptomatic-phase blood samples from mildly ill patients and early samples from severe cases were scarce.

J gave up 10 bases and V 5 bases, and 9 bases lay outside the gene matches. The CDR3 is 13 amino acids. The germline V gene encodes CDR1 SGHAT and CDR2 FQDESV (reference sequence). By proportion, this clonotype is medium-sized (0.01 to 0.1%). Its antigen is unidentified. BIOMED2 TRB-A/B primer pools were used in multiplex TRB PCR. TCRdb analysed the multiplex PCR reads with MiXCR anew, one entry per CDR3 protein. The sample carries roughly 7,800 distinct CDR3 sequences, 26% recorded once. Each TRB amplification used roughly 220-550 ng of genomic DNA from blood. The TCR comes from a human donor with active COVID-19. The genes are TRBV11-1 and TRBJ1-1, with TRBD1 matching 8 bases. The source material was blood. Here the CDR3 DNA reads TGTGCCAGCAGCCTACGGACAGGGTTCGGAGCTTTCTTT. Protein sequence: CASSLRTGFGAFF.